The 11 T cell receptor beta chains listed next were all sequenced from one sample in a study of T cell responses to AZD1222 COVID-19 vaccine. Measured with immunoSEQ multiplex PCR; TCRdb has only the in-frame clones, and not every one. This sample yields 110,000 to 150,000 clones, of which over 90% are seen a single time; under 6.5% belongs to the top ten. The starting material was peripheral blood, obtained on day 0 of AZD1222 vaccination. The receptors were sampled from an adult in good health.

The V call is TRBV20-1, the J call TRBJ2-1, with D perhaps assigned TRBD1 or TRBD2 (5 bases each). The CDR3 sequence is 11 residues long. The germline gives CDR1 DFQATT, CDR2 SNEGSKA (reference sequence). V lost 2 bases, J lost 9 bases, and 8 bases lay in between. The CDR3 DNA reads as TGCAGTGCTAGAAAGGGGACTGAGCAGTTCTTC. It yields the protein CSARKGTEQFF.

This clone has a single count. The chain has TRBV4-1 and TRBJ1-3, with D perhaps TRBD1 (6 bases). V gave up 6 bases and J gave up 0 bases, with 18 bases separating them. The CDR3 loop spans 17 amino acids. The V gene's germline CDR1 is MGHRA and CDR2 YSYEKL. Here the CDR3 reads CASRPSGGLNSGNTIYF. For the CDR3, the DNA is TGCGCCAGCAGACCGAGTGGGGGGCTTAACTCTGGAAACACCATATATTTT.

The V and J genes are TRBV29-1 and TRBJ1-1, with D tentatively TRBD1 (5 bases). V was cut by 2 bases and J by 0 bases, with 7 bases left in between. The CDR3 length is 13 residues. Germline values: CDR1 SQVTM, CDR2 ANQGSEA. CDR3 nucleotides: TGCAGCGTTGAAAGGGGTGTGAACACTGAAGCTTTCTTT. Its protein is CSVERGVNTEAFF.

This chain uses TRBV29-1 with TRBJ1-3; 7 nucleotides align to TRBD1. After removal of 4 bases from V and 4 bases from J, the junction contained 7 bases not matched to a gene. The CDR3 runs 14 residues. Germline lookup yields CDR1 SQVTM and CDR2 ANQGSEA. The CDR3 loop reads CSVVGQDVGNTIYF. The CDR3 bases are TGCAGCGTTGTCGGACAGGACGTCGGAAACACCATATATTTT.

This sequence joins TRBV18 and TRBJ1-6; maybe TRBD1 (5 bases). Trimming shortened V by 1 base and J by 5 bases, and 12 bases separated the two germline ends. Germline V lookup: CDR1 KGHSH, CDR2 LQKENI. The length of the CDR3 is 16 residues. CDR3 protein: CASSPRGRADNSPLHF. CDR3 sequence (DNA): TGTGCCAGCTCACCACGGGGCAGGGCGGATAATTCACCCCTCCACTTT.

This clone was counted a few times. The chain recombines TRBV30 with TRBJ2-5; 9 bases are shared with TRBD2. Germline trimming cut 0 bases from V and 2 bases from J; bases unmatched to any gene: 1. This CDR3 region has 14 residues. CDR1 GTSNPN and CDR2 SVGIG come from the germline V gene (reference sequence). CDR3 DNA sequence: TGTGCCTGGAGTGTCCTAGCGGGGCAAGAGACCCAGTACTTC. The encoded protein is CAWSVLAGQETQYF.

V usage is TRBV6-6 and J usage is TRBJ2-1; 7 bases map to TRBD1. Germline CDR1 and CDR2: MNHNY and SVGAGI (reference sequence). Losses at the gene ends were 5 bases for V and 1 base for J; bases not matched to a gene: 5. The CDR3 is 15 residues long. The CDR3 loop is CASSQRGQSYNEQFF. The DNA for the CDR3 is TGTGCCAGCAGTCAGAGGGGACAGTCCTACAATGAGCAGTTCTTC.

The rearrangement links TRBV28 to TRBJ1-1, with a weak D call TRBD1 (6 bases). V was cut by 2 bases and J by 4 bases, with 11 bases left in between. The germline gives CDR1 MDHEN, CDR2 SYDVKM. The CDR3 is 14 residues long. CDR3 nucleotide sequence: TGTGCCAGCAGTTTAGCAGGGGCGGGCACTGAAGCTTTCTTT. It yields the protein CASSLAGAGTEAFF.

This chain links TRBV4-2 with TRBJ1-5, with a possible D match to TRBD1 (6 bases). This CDR3 is 15 amino acids long. V was cut by 1 base and J by 5 bases, with 12 bases left in between. Germline V CDR1 and CDR2: LGHNA, YNFKEQ. The chain's CDR3 is CASSQAGENDQPQHF. CDR3 DNA sequence: TGTGCCAGCAGCCAAGCAGGGGAAAACGATCAGCCCCAGCATTTT.

The chain joins TRBV5-1 to TRBJ2-2; no definite D call. The CDR3 extends over 16 amino acids. CDR1 SGHRS and CDR2 YFSETQ come from the germline V gene. V dropped 2 bases and J dropped 0 bases, with 11 bases sitting between them. CDR3 loop: CASSFMGKPNTGELFF. As DNA, the CDR3 is TGCGCCAGCAGCTTTATGGGGAAACCGAACACCGGGGAGCTGTTTTTT.

CDR3 bases: TGTGCCTGGAGGCGTAGCTCCTATAATTCACCCCTCCACTTT. It codes for CAWRRSSYNSPLHF. The chain is built from TRBV30 and TRBJ1-6; D remains unclear. The CDR3 runs to 14 residues. Germline CDR1 GTSNPN, CDR2 SVGIG (reference sequence). The V gene lost 3 bases and the J gene lost 0 bases, with 6 bases spanning the gap.